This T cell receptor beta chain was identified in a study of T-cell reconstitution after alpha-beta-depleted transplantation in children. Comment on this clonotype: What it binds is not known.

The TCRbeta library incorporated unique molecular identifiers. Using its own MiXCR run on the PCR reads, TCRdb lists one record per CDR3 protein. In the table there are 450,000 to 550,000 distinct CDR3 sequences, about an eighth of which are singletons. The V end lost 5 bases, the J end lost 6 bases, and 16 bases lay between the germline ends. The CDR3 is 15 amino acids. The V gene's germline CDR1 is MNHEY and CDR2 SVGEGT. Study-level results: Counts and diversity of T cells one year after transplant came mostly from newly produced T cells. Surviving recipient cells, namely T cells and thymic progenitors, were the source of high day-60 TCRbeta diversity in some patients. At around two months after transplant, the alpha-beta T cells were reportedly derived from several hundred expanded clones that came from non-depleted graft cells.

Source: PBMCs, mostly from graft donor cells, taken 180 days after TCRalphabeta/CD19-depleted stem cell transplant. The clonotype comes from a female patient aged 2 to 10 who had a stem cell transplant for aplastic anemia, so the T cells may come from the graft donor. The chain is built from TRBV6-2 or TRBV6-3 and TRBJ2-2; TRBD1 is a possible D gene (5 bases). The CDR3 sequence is CASSQETVRSGELFF. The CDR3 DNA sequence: TGTGCCAGCAGTCAAGAGACAGTAAGGTCCGGGGAGCTGTTTTTT.